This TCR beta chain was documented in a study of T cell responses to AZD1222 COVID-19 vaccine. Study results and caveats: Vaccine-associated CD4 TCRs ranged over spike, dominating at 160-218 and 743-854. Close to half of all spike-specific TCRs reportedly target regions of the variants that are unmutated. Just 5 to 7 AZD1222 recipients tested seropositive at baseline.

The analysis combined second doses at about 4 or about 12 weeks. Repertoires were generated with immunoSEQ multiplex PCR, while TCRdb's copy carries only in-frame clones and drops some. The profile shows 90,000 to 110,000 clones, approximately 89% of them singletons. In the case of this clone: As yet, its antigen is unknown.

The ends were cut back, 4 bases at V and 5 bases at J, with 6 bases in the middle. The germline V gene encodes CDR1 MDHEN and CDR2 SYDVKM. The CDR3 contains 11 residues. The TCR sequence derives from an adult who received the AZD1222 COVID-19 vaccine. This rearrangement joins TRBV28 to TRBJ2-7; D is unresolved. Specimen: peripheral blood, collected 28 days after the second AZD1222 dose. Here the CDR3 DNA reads TGTGCCAGCAGTTCGGGTCACGAGCAGTACTTC. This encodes CASSSGHEQYF.